The T cell receptor beta chain under discussion was sequenced for a study of blood T cell repertoires in COVID-19. The overall study: Researchers got acute and convalescent COVID-19 samples from the United States, Italy and Spain. PBMCs, B-cell-depleted T cells, or T cells provided the cDNA or gDNA that made up the material.

As processed by the authors: Reference gene primer amplification gave nucleated cell count estimates. Some clones are missing from TCRdb's copy, which holds only in-frame ones; the method was immunoSEQ multiplex PCR. D and trimming come from the DNA, and the V and J calls and clone size come from that table. The table includes 150,000 to 200,000 clones, under 80% detected once. Trimming pared 7 bases from V and 2 bases from J, leaving 11 bases between. Looked up from germline, CDR1 is MNHEY and CDR2 is SMNVEV (reference sequence). The CDR3 sequence is 13 residues long. Sequencing was carried out using peripheral blood. The V and J genes are TRBV27 and TRBJ1-1, with unresolved D. The sequence was collected from a man aged 50 to 59 who had recovered from COVID-19. The CDR3 loop is CASNPGINTEAFF. The CDR3 bases are TGTGCCAGCAATCCCGGGATCAACACTGAAGCTTTCTTT.